The 18 T cell receptor beta chains listed next were all sequenced from one sample in a study of blood T cells in healthy people across ages. Combining a sample-barcoded 5' primer with a J-beta primer mix, a second PCR ran for about 7 to 12 cycles. TCRdb re-derived calls from the 5' RACE reads in MiXCR, one entry per CDR3 protein. The sample contains 910,000 or so distinct CDR3 sequences, approximately 50% of which appear only once. Sample: blood. These receptor sequences come from a woman aged 60-70 years in good health.

This clonotype was seen more than once but under ten times. The chain has TRBV3-1 and TRBJ2-1; D gene ambiguous. V lost 0 bases and J 10 bases, leaving 10 bases between the germline ends. Per the germline V gene, CDR1 is LGHDT and CDR2 is YNNKEL (reference sequence). The CDR3 is made up of 13 amino acids. The DNA for the CDR3 is TGTGCCAGCAGCCAAGACTTCGCCTCCGAGCAGTTCTTC. Its protein is CASSQDFASEQFF.

The chain is built from TRBV5-1 and TRBJ2-5; no reliable D call. CDR1 is SGHRS and CDR2 is YFSETQ in the germline V gene. The CDR3 has 13 amino acids. V was shortened by 3 bases and J by 1 base, with 7 bases between the two germline ends. CDR3 protein: CASSSGFQETQYF. The DNA for the CDR3 is TGCGCCAGCAGCTCCGGATTCCAAGAGACCCAGTACTTC.

The chain has TRBV15 and TRBJ1-1; D gene uncertain. V lost 0 bases and J 3 bases, leaving 11 bases between the germline ends. CDR1 is LNHNV, CDR2 YYDKDF, per germline (reference sequence). This CDR3 comprises 15 residues. This CDR3 is CATSRDSGRYTEAFF. CDR3 DNA: TGTGCCACCAGCAGAGATTCGGGCCGATACACTGAAGCTTTCTTT. Drawing the rest from reference TRBV15 and TRBJ1-1, the complete variable domain is DAMVIQNPRYQVTQFGKPVTLSCSQTLNHNVMYWYQQKSSQAPKLLFHYYDKDFNNEADTPDNFQSRRPNTSFCFLDIRSPGLGDTAMYLCATSRDSGRYTEAFFGQGTRLTVV.

The chain links TRBV29-1 to TRBJ1-2; 7 bases align to TRBD1. Germline CDR1 SQVTM, CDR2 ANQGSEA. Germline trimming cut 3 bases from V and 8 bases from J; bases unmatched to any gene: 12. The CDR3 contains 14 residues. CDR3 DNA: TGCAGCGTTGACCCAGGCCAGGGGGTTTCAGGCTACACCTTC. Translated: CSVDPGQGVSGYTF.

The gene calls are TRBV3-1 and TRBJ1-2; D gene ambiguous. The length of the CDR3 is 14 residues. Trimming stripped 1 base from V and 0 bases from J, with 6 bases between. Germline V gene sequence: CDR1 LGHDT, CDR2 YNNKEL (reference sequence). CDR3 coding DNA: TGTGCCAGCAGCCAAGCCGGGCCTAACTATGGCTACACCTTC. It codes for CASSQAGPNYGYTF.

CDR3 in amino acids: CASSLAAGRGPRETQYF. The CDR3, as DNA: TGTGCCAGCAGTTTAGCTGCGGGCCGGGGTCCCAGGGAGACCCAGTACTTC. V is TRBV12-3 or TRBV12-4 and J is TRBJ2-5; the D gene is possibly TRBD2 (5 bases). Trimming shortened V by 0 bases and J by 5 bases, and 19 bases separated the two germline ends. The CDR3 contains 17 residues.

The CDR3 is CASSTTSGQYF. The CDR3 DNA follows: TGTGCCAGCAGTACGACTAGCGGGCAGTACTTC. V is TRBV12-3 or TRBV12-4 and J is TRBJ2-5, with TRBD2 matching over 10 bases. The CDR3 is 11 residues long. V gave up 5 bases and J gave up 11 bases; unmatched junction bases: 2.

J is TRBJ2-4 and V is TRBV18; possible D gene TRBD1, 5 bases. The DNA end is a closer match to TRBJ2-7, so the J assignment may be wrong. The CDR3 has 14 residues. Germline V gene lookup returns CDR1 KGHSH and CDR2 LQKENI. Here the CDR3 reads CASSPGRALGEQYF. DNA of the CDR3: TGTGCCAGCTCACCTGGCAGGGCTCTGGGCGAGCAGTACTTC.

Points on this clonotype: A read error may explain this, as a much larger clone is one base away. The chain couples TRBV27 to TRBJ2-1, with D hard to call. The DNA end lines up better with TRBJ2-7; the J call may be wrong. The CDR3 is 15 amino acids. Germline CDR1 and CDR2: MNHEY and SMNVEV (reference sequence). CDR3 sequence reads: CASISIGGSYNEQYF. The CDR3 DNA sequence: TGTGCCAGCATCTCGATCGGTGGCTCCTACAATGAGCAGTACTTC.

The table lists this clonotype with a count of one. The V and J genes are TRBV5-1 and TRBJ1-1; the D gene is possibly TRBD1 (6 bases). V was clipped by 3 bases and J by 7 bases, with 16 bases between them. The CDR3 is 14 residues long. Per germline, CDR1 SGHRS and CDR2 YFSETQ. The CDR3: CASSSSGTKIEAFF. The CDR3 nucleotides read TGCGCCAGCAGCTCATCGGGGACAAAGATTGAAGCTTTCTTT.

The count of this clonotype is one. The chain joins TRBV5-1 to TRBJ2-2, with D hard to call. V lost 1 base to trimming and J lost 5 bases, with 12 bases between them. CDR1 is SGHRS, CDR2 YFSETQ, per germline. The CDR3 length is 15 residues. DNA for the CDR3: TGCGCCAGCAGCTTGTATGCTGGGCTAACCGGGGAGCTGTTTTTT. Encoded protein: CASSLYAGLTGELFF.

The sample holds a few counts of this clonotype. The chain employs TRBV28 and TRBJ2-3; D is possibly TRBD1 or TRBD2 (7 bases each). The CDR3 has 19 residues. V gave up 6 bases and J gave up 8 bases, with 33 bases separating them. From germline, CDR1 is MDHEN and CDR2 SYDVKM. CDR3 protein: CASSPDLRQGQAVAGTQYF. In DNA form, the CDR3 reads TGTGCCAGCAGCCCTGATTTAAGACAGGGTCAAGCCGTAGCGGGTACGCAGTATTTT.

The chain joins TRBV20-1 to TRBJ2-1; 15 bases align to TRBD2. Trimming took 4 bases from V and 6 from J; bases not matched to a gene: 7. The CDR3 extends over 16 amino acids. Germline CDR1 and CDR2: DFQATT and SNEGSKA (reference sequence). The DNA of the CDR3 is TGCAGTGCTAACTCCGGGACTAGCGGGAGGTTCAATGAGCAGTTCTTC. Protein product: CSANSGTSGRFNEQFF.

V gene TRBV7-2 combines with J gene TRBJ2-1; TRBD2 is a possible D gene (5 bases). The CDR3 consists of 15 residues. Germline CDR1 SGHTA, CDR2 FQGNSA. The V and J ends lost 4 bases and 7 bases respectively, with 17 bases between them. In nucleotides, the CDR3 is TGTGCCAGCAGCTCCCCGACCGCTAGCATTAATGAGCAGTTCTTC. It translates to CASSSPTASINEQFF.

This clonotype showed up just a few times. The chain couples TRBV29-1 to TRBJ2-5; 7 positions agree with TRBD2. V lost 4 bases to trimming and J lost 2 bases; unmatched junction nucleotides: 7. Per the germline V gene, CDR1 is SQVTM and CDR2 is ANQGSEA. The CDR3 consists of 14 residues. The chain's CDR3 is CSVGASGLQETQYF. As DNA, the CDR3 is TGCAGCGTTGGGGCTAGCGGATTACAAGAGACCCAGTACTTC.

The rearrangement joins TRBV29-1 to TRBJ1-1, with D possibly being TRBD1 (6 bases). Trimming shortened V by 8 bases and J by 10 bases, and 23 bases separated the two germline ends. Germline V gene data show CDR1 as SQVTM and CDR2 as ANQGSEA. The length of the CDR3 is 13 residues. The CDR3 DNA is TGCAGCCCTAAAGGGGGTAGGGGACGGGTAGCTTTCTTT. Translation gives CSPKGGRGRVAFF.

This clonotype was counted a few times. J is TRBJ2-3 and V is TRBV27, with D tentatively TRBD1 or TRBD2 (6 bases each). Germline values: CDR1 MNHEY, CDR2 SMNVEV (reference sequence). The CDR3 contains 17 residues. Trimming took 6 bases from V and 0 from J, leaving 19 bases between them. CDR3 loop: CASRHRTGAASTDTQYF. DNA of the CDR3: TGTGCCAGCAGACACCGCACGGGGGCTGCTAGCACAGATACGCAGTATTTT.

This chain uses TRBV5-1 with TRBJ2-6, with D perhaps TRBD1 or TRBD2 (6 bases each). V dropped 4 bases and J dropped 2 bases, with 19 bases sitting between them. Germline V gene data show CDR1 as SGHRS and CDR2 as YFSETQ. CDR3 size: 18 residues. The CDR3 DNA reads as TGCGCCAGCAGCAGAGAGGGGGGCGCTTTCCCTGGGGCCAACGTCCTGACTTTC. Translating gives CASSREGGAFPGANVLTF.